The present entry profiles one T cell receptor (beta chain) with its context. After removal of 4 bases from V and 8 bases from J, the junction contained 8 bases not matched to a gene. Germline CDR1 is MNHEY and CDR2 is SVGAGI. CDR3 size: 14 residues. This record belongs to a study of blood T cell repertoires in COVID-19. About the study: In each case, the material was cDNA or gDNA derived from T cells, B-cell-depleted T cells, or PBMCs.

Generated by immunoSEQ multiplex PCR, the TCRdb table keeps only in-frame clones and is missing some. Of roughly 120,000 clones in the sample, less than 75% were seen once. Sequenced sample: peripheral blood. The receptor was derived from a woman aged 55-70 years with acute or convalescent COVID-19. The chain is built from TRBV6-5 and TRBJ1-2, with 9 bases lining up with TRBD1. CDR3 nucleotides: TGTGCCAGCAGTTCCCTCCGGACAGGGGACGGCTACACCTTC. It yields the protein CASSSLRTGDGYTF.